The 32 T cell receptor beta chains below all came from one sample that was sequenced in a study of cytomegalovirus exposure and HLA in healthy donors. 13 Jbeta primers and 60 Vbeta primers were used for the PCR. The table came from immunoSEQ multiplex PCR; TCRdb's copy has only in-frame clones and leaves some out. The sample yields 40,000 or so clones, around three fifths seen once. The sample taken for sequencing was PBMCs. These receptors came from a man in his fifties in good health and CMV-seropositive.

This clone has a handful of counts. The rearrangement links TRBV10-3 to TRBJ2-1; 13 nucleotides align to TRBD2. This CDR3 contains 16 residues. Germline CDR1 reads ENHRY; CDR2 reads SYGVKD. V shed 10 bases and J 9 bases; nucleotides not matched to a gene: 15. CDR3 in DNA: TGTGCCACCCAAGGGACTAGCGGGGTTCGGCCTAGTGAGCAGTTCTTC. Translation gives CATQGTSGVRPSEQFF.

The sample holds a few counts of this clone. The V call is TRBV5-1, the J call TRBJ1-1; D ambiguous. Germline values: CDR1 SGHRS, CDR2 YFSETQ. The CDR3 covers 16 residues. The V end lost 0 bases, the J end lost 2 bases, and 14 bases lay between the germline ends. The CDR3 sequence is CASSLGFGVRNTEAFF. CDR3 DNA: TGCGCCAGCAGCTTGGGGTTCGGGGTTCGAAACACTGAAGCTTTCTTT.

The V call is TRBV6-4, the J call TRBJ1-1; D is unclear. From germline, CDR1 is MRHNA and CDR2 SNTAGT. This CDR3 has 20 amino acids. The V end was cut by 0 bases, the J end by 1 base, with 24 bases between. The CDR3 DNA reads as TGTGCCAGCAGTGACTCCACAGTGCTCCCTTATTTTTGGAAGAACACTGAAGCTTTCTTT. It translates to CASSDSTVLPYFWKNTEAFF.

The chain recombines TRBV12-5 with TRBJ2-3; 7 bases fit TRBD2. The junction had 6 bases not matched to a gene; V was cut back by 6 bases and J by 0 bases. This CDR3 region has 15 residues. Per germline, CDR1 LGHNT and CDR2 FRNRAP. The CDR3 bases are TGTGCTAGTGGAGGGCGGGGGTCTAGCACAGATACGCAGTATTTT. Translating gives CASGGRGSSTDTQYF.

The CDR3 DNA follows: TGCGCCAGCAGCTTGGGGGCCGATAATTCACCCCTCCACTTT. This encodes CASSLGADNSPLHF. The V and J genes are TRBV5-1 and TRBJ1-6; D unclear. CDR3 length: 14 amino acids. The ends were cut back, 0 bases at V and 5 bases at J, with 6 bases in the middle. CDR1 and CDR2 from the germline V gene are SGHRS and YFSETQ.

The chain is built from TRBV19 and TRBJ1-3; possible D gene TRBD1, 5 bases. CDR1 is LNHDA, CDR2 SQIVND, per germline (reference sequence). Trimming removed 7 bases from V and 1 base from J, with 8 bases in between. There are 13 residues in the CDR3. The DNA of the CDR3 is TGTGCCAGTACTCGGACATCTGGAAACACCATATATTTT. It translates to CASTRTSGNTIYF.

The rearrangement uses TRBV6-4 and TRBJ2-3; TRBD1 matches 8 bases. This CDR3 contains 15 residues. The germline CDR1 and CDR2 sequences are MRHNA and SNTAGT. Unmatched junction bases numbered 10, after V lost 5 bases and J lost 6 bases. The CDR3 DNA follows: TGTGCCAGCAGTCAGGTGCGACAGGGGCCGGATACGCAGTATTTT. Protein sequence: CASSQVRQGPDTQYF.

This clone has just a few counts. The chain uses TRBV19 and TRBJ1-3, with 7 positions matching TRBD1. J lost 0 bases, V lost 5 bases, and 4 bases had no gene match. There are 15 residues in the CDR3. Looked up from germline, CDR1 is LNHDA and CDR2 is SQIVND (reference sequence). The CDR3, as DNA: TGTGCCAGTAGTTGGCAGGGGGACTCTGGAAACACCATATATTTT. Translating gives CASSWQGDSGNTIYF.

The V and J genes are TRBV11-1 and TRBJ1-2; TRBD1 agrees at 9 bases. This CDR3 contains 14 residues. V lost 4 bases to trimming and J lost 8 bases; unmatched junction nucleotides: 8. CDR1 is SGHAT, CDR2 FQDESV, per germline (reference sequence). The CDR3 DNA follows: TGTGCCAGCAGCTGGACAGGGGACCCTTTGGGCTACACCTTC. It translates to CASSWTGDPLGYTF. The variable domain in full, with the rest retrieved from reference TRBV11-1 and TRBJ1-2, is EAEVAQSPRYKITEKSQAVAFWCDPISGHATLYWYRQILGQGPELLVQFQDESVVDDSQLPKDRFSAERLKGVDSTLKIQPAELGDSAMYLCASSWTGDPLGYTFGSGTRLTVV.

This clone was seen just once. The DNA of the CDR3 is TGTGCCAGCAGCAAGACGGGACAGGATAGTTACAATGAGCAGTTCTTC. Its translation is CASSKTGQDSYNEQFF. This chain links TRBV9 with TRBJ2-1; TRBD1 agrees at 8 bases. The V and J ends lost 4 bases and 4 bases, in that order; junction bases with no gene match: 10. CDR1 is SGDLS and CDR2 is YYNGEE in the germline V gene. CDR3 length: 16 amino acids.

This clone occurred a few times. In nucleotides, the CDR3 is TGTGCCAGCAGGGACAGGGGCGACGCTTTCTTT. Translating gives CASRDRGDAFF. The chain uses TRBV2 and TRBJ1-1, with 9 bases that match TRBD1. V shed 6 bases and J 11 bases; nucleotides not matched to a gene: 4. The CDR3 length is 11 residues. Germline values: CDR1 SNHLY, CDR2 FYNNEI.

This chain connects TRBV6-5 to TRBJ1-1; 7 bases agree with TRBD1. The CDR3 has 12 residues. Per the germline V gene, CDR1 is MNHEY and CDR2 is SVGAGI. J lost 10 bases, V lost 5 bases, and 7 bases had no gene match. The CDR3, as DNA: TGTGCCAGCAGTAGGGGACAGAATATAGCTTTCTTT. Its translation is CASSRGQNIAFF.

V and J are TRBV21-1 and TRBJ2-7; the D segment call TRBD2 is taken from the table without a DNA check. TRBV21-1 represents a pseudogene. There are 15 residues in the CDR3. This CDR3 is CASSKSTGISYEQYF. The DNA of the CDR3 is TGTGCCAGCAGCAAATCCACGGGGATCTCCTACGAGCAGTACTTC.

The chain uses TRBV4-3 and TRBJ2-6; no firm D call. Trimming shortened V by 1 base and J by 5 bases, and 9 bases separated the two germline ends. In germline, CDR1 is LGHNA, CDR2 YSLEER. The CDR3 consists of 15 residues. CDR3 in amino acids: CASSQAGRWANVLTF. The DNA of the CDR3 is TGCGCCAGCAGCCAAGCAGGCCGCTGGGCCAACGTCCTGACTTTC.

This chain uses TRBV6-6 with TRBJ1-2; the match to TRBD1 covers 7 bases. The CDR3 is made up of 12 amino acids. Trimming removed 7 bases from V and 8 bases from J; junction bases left unmatched: 7. The germline CDR1 and CDR2 sequences are MNHNY and SVGAGI (reference sequence). CDR3 protein: CASNHRGQGYTF. The CDR3 region has the DNA TGTGCCAGCAACCACAGGGGACAAGGCTACACCTTC.

The gene calls are TRBV7-9 and TRBJ1-2, with 8 bases identical to TRBD1. Germline CDR1 SEHNR, CDR2 FQNEAQ (reference sequence). The V gene end was trimmed by 5 bases and the J gene end by 7 bases; junction bases not matched to a gene: 6. CDR3 length equals 13 residues. CDR3 nucleotide sequence: TGTGCCAGCAGCCTGGACAGGGTAATTGGCTACACCTTC. Protein sequence: CASSLDRVIGYTF.

The CDR3 loop is CASRDSQGRLTEAFF. The CDR3 bases are TGTGCCAGCAGGGACTCACAGGGGCGGTTAACTGAAGCTTTCTTT. V and J are TRBV27 and TRBJ1-1; 7 nucleotides line up with TRBD1. The CDR3 consists of 15 residues. Losses at the gene ends were 6 bases for V and 5 bases for J; bases not matched to a gene: 12. Germline V gene sequence: CDR1 MNHEY, CDR2 SMNVEV (reference sequence).

CDR3 coding DNA: TGTGCCAGTAACCACGACAGGGGCCTCAAGGGAGAGCAGTACTTC. Translation gives CASNHDRGLKGEQYF. The rearrangement links TRBV19 to TRBJ2-7; 8 bases align to TRBD1. There are 15 residues in the CDR3. From germline, CDR1 is LNHDA and CDR2 SQIVND (reference sequence). After removal of 7 bases from V and 7 bases from J, the junction contained 15 bases not matched to a gene.

This clone was counted a few times. J is TRBJ2-7 and V is TRBV21-1; the table's D call, TRBD2, has no DNA check behind it. TRBV21-1 is noted as a pseudogene. This CDR3 comprises 15 residues. CDR3 protein: CASSISRDYSYEQYF. The CDR3 coding sequence is TGTGCCAGCAGCATTTCTCGGGACTACTCCTACGAGCAGTACTTC.

As regards this clone: The junction shows a germline mismatch at one end, possibly a read error. The chain carries TRBV7-8 and TRBJ1-2, with D possibly matching TRBD1 (6 bases). There are 16 residues in the CDR3. From germline, CDR1 is SGHVS and CDR2 FQNEAQ. The CDR3 here is CASSLAGTSLNYGYTF. DNA of the CDR3: TGTGCCAGCAGCCTAGCCGGGACAAGCCTTAACTATGGCTACACCTTC.

This rearrangement joins TRBV6-5 to TRBJ2-7, with D perhaps matching TRBD2 (6 bases). V gave up 4 bases and J gave up 3 bases, with 16 bases separating them. Per germline, CDR1 MNHEY and CDR2 SVGAGI. The CDR3 contains 15 residues. The CDR3 region is CASSSQGLGGYEQYF. The CDR3 DNA is TGTGCCAGCAGTTCCCAGGGACTGGGGGGCTACGAGCAGTACTTC.

The genes are TRBV5-4 and TRBJ2-7; D is uncertain. The CDR3 extends over 13 amino acids. Trimming cost V 8 bases and J 5 bases, with 17 bases left between them. In germline, CDR1 is SGHNT, CDR2 YYREEE (reference sequence). CDR3 region: CASNTDRRHEQYF. CDR3 nucleotides: TGTGCCAGTAACACGGATCGGCGGCACGAGCAGTACTTC.

This clone was detected once. The V and J genes are TRBV27 and TRBJ1-6; the match to TRBD1 covers 8 bases. The V gene end was trimmed by 5 bases and the J gene end by 9 bases; junction bases not matched to a gene: 6. The germline V gene encodes CDR1 MNHEY and CDR2 SMNVEV (reference sequence). CDR3 length: 14 residues. CDR3 sequence reads: CASSHDRGGSPLHF. CDR3 sequence (DNA): TGTGCCAGCAGTCACGACAGGGGCGGTTCACCCCTCCACTTT.

The chain employs TRBV11-2 and TRBJ2-5; possibly TRBD2 for D (5 bases). V was cut by 4 bases and J by 7 bases, with 10 bases left in between. CDR1 is SGHAT, CDR2 FQNNGV, per germline. The CDR3 covers 12 residues. CDR3 residues: CASSSLRGTQYF. In DNA, the CDR3 is TGTGCCAGCAGCTCCCTCCGGGGGACCCAGTACTTC.

The V call is TRBV28, the J call TRBJ1-2, with 10 bases that match TRBD1. The germline V gene encodes CDR1 MDHEN and CDR2 SYDVKM. Trimming took 3 bases from V and 0 from J; bases not matched to a gene: 4. The CDR3 runs 16 residues. The CDR3 reads CASSFPGTGANYGYTF. CDR3 DNA: TGTGCCAGCAGTTTTCCCGGGACAGGGGCTAACTATGGCTACACCTTC.

The chain combines TRBV30 with TRBJ1-2, with unresolved D. Germline V gene data show CDR1 as GTSNPN and CDR2 as SVGIG (reference sequence). CDR3 length: 13 amino acids. V was cut by 2 bases and J by 3 bases, with 10 bases left in between. CDR3 DNA: TGTGCCTGGAGTCGGGTGAGCTACTATGGCTACACCTTC. This sequence encodes CAWSRVSYYGYTF.

The genes are TRBV27 and TRBJ1-1, with D maybe TRBD1 (6 bases). CDR3 length: 15 residues. In germline, CDR1 is MNHEY, CDR2 SMNVEV (reference sequence). V was cut by 3 bases and J by 4 bases, with 15 bases left in between. CDR3 region: CASSFRGTGSTEAFF. As DNA, the CDR3 is TGTGCCAGCAGTTTCCGGGGAACAGGGAGCACTGAAGCTTTCTTT.

This clone was recorded once. The V call is TRBV2, the J call TRBJ2-1; the match to TRBD2 covers 11 bases. This CDR3 is 15 amino acids long. Trimming at V came to 8 bases and at J to 3 bases, leaving 6 bases not matched to a gene. Germline CDR1 and CDR2: SNHLY and FYNNEI. CDR3 DNA: TGTGCCAGCCGTATAGCGGGGGGGCTCTACAATGAGCAGTTCTTC. It translates to CASRIAGGLYNEQFF.

The chain combines TRBV27 with TRBJ2-2; TRBD1 matches at 8 bases. This CDR3 region has 14 residues. Trimming at V came to 8 bases and at J to 4 bases, leaving 6 bases not matched to a gene. CDR1 is MNHEY, CDR2 SMNVEV, per germline (reference sequence). The CDR3: CASRTGLITGELFF. The CDR3 nucleotides read TGTGCCAGCCGGACAGGGTTGATCACCGGGGAGCTGTTTTTT.

The rearrangement joins TRBV7-2 to TRBJ2-7, with 10 bases identical to TRBD2. The CDR3 covers 16 residues. From germline, CDR1 is SGHTA and CDR2 FQGNSA. V lost 6 bases to trimming and J lost 0 bases; unmatched junction nucleotides: 8. CDR3 nucleotide sequence: TGTGCCAGCAGTATTAGCGGGGGGCTAAGCTCCTACGAGCAGTACTTC. Translating it yields CASSISGGLSSYEQYF.

The chain carries TRBV28 and TRBJ1-1; D might be TRBD1 (5 bases). The CDR3 consists of 14 residues. Between the trimmed V and J ends, which lost 6 bases and 3 bases, there was a span of 14 bases. Germline V gene sequence: CDR1 MDHEN, CDR2 SYDVKM. The CDR3 sequence is CASSFRATHTEAFF. CDR3 bases: TGTGCCAGCAGCTTCAGGGCTACTCACACTGAAGCTTTCTTT.

This chain joins TRBV10-1 and TRBJ1-5; the D is unclear. From germline, CDR1 is WNHNN and CDR2 SYGVQD (reference sequence). V lost 1 base and J lost 4, with 11 bases in between. The CDR3 sequence is 15 residues long. The CDR3 nucleotides read TGCGCCAGCAGTGAGTACGGGAGAGGGAATCAGCCCCAGCATTTT. Translating it yields CASSEYGRGNQPQHF.